What follows are 29 T cell receptor beta chains derived from one specimen sequenced in a study of OX40 agonist ivuxolimab in advanced cancers. Libraries were made using the immunoSEQ multiplex PCR assay. Here the immuneACCESS table is served through TCRdb, limited to in-frame sequences with V and J called. Missing clones are a known gap in these copies; in checked studies unresolved V genes cover under half, and the rest lacks a known reason. The sample data list about 79,000 clones, and approximately 85% of these were observed just once. Roughly 4.3% of the sample belongs to the ten largest clones. This specimen consisted of CD4+ or CD8+ T cells sorted from blood, obtained in a trial of the OX40 agonist ivuxolimab. Every receptor here comes from an adult with an advanced solid tumor such as melanoma, head and neck, liver or kidney cancer.

This clone turned up a few times. The chain employs TRBV18 and TRBJ2-1; D possibly corresponds to TRBD1 (5 bases). CDR1 is KGHSH, CDR2 LQKENI, per germline. The CDR3 consists of 15 residues. V was pared by 3 bases and J by 5 bases, with 14 bases between. Written as DNA, the CDR3 is TGTGCCAGCTCACCGGGGCAGGGTTACGACAATGAGCAGTTCTTC. Amino acids: CASSPGQGYDNEQFF.

This chain uses TRBV19 with TRBJ1-1; D uncertain. Germline lookup yields CDR1 LNHDA and CDR2 SQIVND (reference sequence). Trimming pared 3 bases from V and 3 bases from J, leaving 11 bases between. The CDR3 is 14 amino acids. CDR3 sequence (DNA): TGTGCCAGTAGTATGGAGGCGCCGGACACTGAAGCTTTCTTT. This translates into CASSMEAPDTEAFF.

With respect to this clone: Within the sample, other DNA sequences also encode this same CDR3. The chain combines TRBV7-9 with TRBJ1-6, with 10 positions matching TRBD1. The CDR3 runs to 14 residues. Germline V CDR1 and CDR2: SEHNR, FQNEAQ (reference sequence). Germline trimming cut 5 bases from V and 10 bases from J; bases unmatched to any gene: 5. CDR3 nucleotide sequence: TGTGCCAGCAGCCCAGGACAGGGGGGATCACCCCTCCACTTT. This translates into CASSPGQGGSPLHF.

CDR3 nucleotide sequence: TGTGCCAGCTCACCAAGTTTGGGGGCAGGTGGCTACACCTTC. Its translation: CASSPSLGAGGYTF. The chain employs TRBV18 and TRBJ1-2; the D gene is possibly TRBD1 (6 bases). The V end lost 2 bases, the J end lost 7 bases, and 14 bases lay between the germline ends. CDR3 length equals 14 residues. Germline V gene data show CDR1 as KGHSH and CDR2 as LQKENI.

This chain joins TRBV6-5 and TRBJ2-7, with TRBD2 matching 11 bases. CDR1 and CDR2 from the germline V gene are MNHEY and SVGAGI. The CDR3 sequence is 15 residues long. Losses at the gene ends were 10 bases for V and 4 bases for J; bases not matched to a gene: 12. CDR3 coding DNA: TGTGCCACAAAACAAGGGACTAGCGGAATTTACGAGCAGTACTTC. Amino acids: CATKQGTSGIYEQYF.

The chain has TRBV9 and TRBJ1-3; 8 bases align to TRBD1. The germline CDR1 and CDR2 sequences are SGDLS and YYNGEE. The CDR3 is 15 residues long. V gave up 0 bases and J gave up 3 bases; unmatched junction bases: 2. CDR3: CASSVEGQGGNTIYF. The CDR3 DNA reads TGTGCCAGCAGCGTAGAAGGACAGGGTGGAAACACCATATATTTT.

The chain has TRBV5-4 and TRBJ2-3, with 7 bases lining up with TRBD2. V dropped 4 bases and J dropped 0; count of bases not matched to a gene: 5. The CDR3 is 15 residues long. Germline CDR1 reads SGHNT; CDR2 reads YYREEE (reference sequence). For the CDR3, the DNA is TGTGCCAGCAGCGGGAAGACTAGCAGCACAGATACGCAGTATTTT. This translates into CASSGKTSSTDTQYF.

J is TRBJ2-7 and V is TRBV6-5, with unresolved D. The V end lost 3 bases, the J end lost 4 bases, and 4 bases lay between the germline ends. The V gene's germline CDR1 is MNHEY and CDR2 SVGAGI. This CDR3 contains 11 residues. The CDR3 loop reads CASSYRYEQYF. CDR3 DNA: TGTGCCAGCAGTTATCGATACGAGCAGTACTTC.

The V call is TRBV19, the J call TRBJ2-2, with no clear D. From germline, CDR1 is LNHDA and CDR2 SQIVND (reference sequence). Deletions cut 7 bases from V and 6 bases from J, with 9 bases between. This CDR3 has 12 amino acids. CDR3 DNA: TGTGCCAGTATTGTTCCGCCCGGGGAGCTGTTTTTT. The encoded protein is CASIVPPGELFF.

J is TRBJ1-5 and V is TRBV7-9; D gene unclear. Trimming stripped 3 bases from V and 2 bases from J, with 8 bases between. Per germline, CDR1 SEHNR and CDR2 FQNEAQ (reference sequence). The CDR3 has 14 residues. In DNA, the CDR3 is TGTGCCAGCAGCTTTAACGGAGGCAATCAGCCCCAGCATTTT. This codes for CASSFNGGNQPQHF.

The chain recombines TRBV7-2 with TRBJ2-1; 14 bases line up with TRBD2. Germline V lookup: CDR1 SGHTA, CDR2 FQGNSA. The CDR3 has 19 residues. The trim removed 5 bases at V and 2 bases at J, leaving 11 bases unmatched. The CDR3 DNA follows: TGTGCCAGCAGCCTTCGACTAGCGGGAGGGCAGGAACCCTACAATGAGCAGTTCTTC. Its translation: CASSLRLAGGQEPYNEQFF.

J is TRBJ2-3 and V is TRBV7-9; no clear D. V was trimmed by 1 base and J by 4 bases, leaving 6 bases between them. This CDR3 has 13 residues. Germline loops: CDR1 SEHNR, CDR2 FQNEAQ (reference sequence). The CDR3 sequence is CASSLVGADTQYF. The CDR3 region has the DNA TGTGCCAGCAGCTTAGTTGGGGCAGATACGCAGTATTTT.

The chain couples TRBV19 to TRBJ2-2; the D is unclear. CDR1 LNHDA and CDR2 SQIVND come from the germline V gene (reference sequence). Trimming cost V 7 bases and J 4 bases, with 7 bases left between them. There are 12 residues in the CDR3. CDR3 nucleotides: TGTGCCAGTAATCTACCCACCGGGGAGCTGTTTTTT. Translating gives CASNLPTGELFF.

In DNA form, the CDR3 reads TGTGCCAGCAGTTACGGGACAGGGGGCCATGAGCAGTTCTTC. Translated: CASSYGTGGHEQFF. This chain links TRBV6-5 with TRBJ2-1, with 12 nucleotides matching TRBD1. CDR3 length: 14 residues. Germline lookup yields CDR1 MNHEY and CDR2 SVGAGI. V trimming: 2 bases; J trimming: 8 bases; junction bases outside the gene matches: 1.

This clone showed up just a few times. The J gene is TRBJ2-1, the V gene TRBV9; 12 bases align to TRBD2. This CDR3 spans 15 amino acids. Germline CDR1 reads SGDLS; CDR2 reads YYNGEE. Trimming cost V 2 bases and J 6 bases; bases outside gene matches: 3. Here the CDR3 reads CASSVTSGSGNEQFF. CDR3 bases: TGTGCCAGCAGCGTGACTAGCGGGAGCGGCAATGAGCAGTTCTTC.

CDR3 DNA: TGTGCCAGCAGCCGGGGGGCTGGGGGGACCCAGTACTTC. It yields the protein CASSRGAGGTQYF. The chain couples TRBV14 to TRBJ2-5; either TRBD1 or TRBD2 may supply D (6 bases each). The CDR3 runs to 13 residues. Germline loops: CDR1 SGHDN, CDR2 FVKESK. Deletions cut 4 bases from V and 7 bases from J, with 13 bases between. Filled out from reference TRBV14 and TRBJ2-5, the complete variable domain reads EAGVTQFPSHSVIEKGQTVTLRCDPISGHDNLYWYRRVMGKEIKFLLHFVKESKQDESGMPNNRFLAERTGGTYSTLKVQPAELEDSGVYFCASSRGAGGTQYFGPGTRLLVL.

The rearrangement joins TRBV5-8 to TRBJ2-5; no clear D gene. V gave up 4 bases and J gave up 2 bases, with 15 bases separating them. The CDR3 runs to 15 residues. CDR1 and CDR2 from the germline V gene are SGHTS and YDEGEE. The CDR3 protein is CASSRGRTKQETQYF. In DNA form, the CDR3 reads TGTGCCAGCAGCCGAGGACGGACGAAACAAGAGACCCAGTACTTC.

The genes are TRBV5-1 and TRBJ2-3, with a possible D match to TRBD1 (6 bases). CDR1 is SGHRS and CDR2 is YFSETQ in the germline V gene. The V gene lost 4 bases and the J gene lost 11 bases, with 17 bases spanning the gap. The CDR3 loop spans 13 amino acids. The CDR3 nucleotides read TGCGCCAGCAGCCCACAGGGATCCTTCGGGCAGTATTTT. It yields the protein CASSPQGSFGQYF.

V gene TRBV5-5 combines with J gene TRBJ2-5; D ambiguous. The CDR3 is 14 amino acids. CDR1 SGHKS and CDR2 YYEKEE come from the germline V gene (reference sequence). Trimming stripped 2 bases from V and 5 bases from J, with 13 bases between. For the CDR3, the DNA is TGTGCCAGCAGCTTTTCGGGTATTACGGAGACCCAGTACTTC. Protein product: CASSFSGITETQYF.

V and J are TRBV28 and TRBJ1-6; D gene uncertain. CDR3 size: 12 residues. Germline CDR1 MDHEN, CDR2 SYDVKM. The V end lost 6 bases, the J end lost 13 bases, and 13 bases lay between the germline ends. CDR3 residues: CASSLAGVPLHF. The CDR3 region has the DNA TGTGCCAGCAGCCTGGCAGGTGTGCCCCTCCACTTT.

This chain joins TRBV19 and TRBJ1-5, with 9 bases fitting TRBD1. This CDR3 comprises 14 residues. V lost 6 bases, J lost 6 bases, and 6 bases stayed unmatched. The germline gives CDR1 LNHDA, CDR2 SQIVND (reference sequence). CDR3 bases: TGTGCCAGTAGCCCTACAGGGGGCGGTCAGCCCCAGCATTTT. It yields the protein CASSPTGGGQPQHF.

The chain is built from TRBV29-1 and TRBJ2-7; possibly TRBD1 for D (6 bases). The germline V gene has CDR1 SQVTM and CDR2 ANQGSEA. This CDR3 region has 14 residues. V was shortened by 1 base and J by 0 bases, with 10 bases between the two germline ends. The CDR3 DNA sequence: TGCAGCGTTGAAGTTCAAGGGGGCTCCTACGAGCAGTACTTC. Translated: CSVEVQGGSYEQYF.

This clone was seen at least ten times. V usage is TRBV5-4 and J usage is TRBJ1-4; 11 bases align to TRBD1. Germline-derived CDR1 and CDR2 are SGHNT and YYREEE (reference sequence). V trimming: 4 bases; J trimming: 8 bases; junction bases outside the gene matches: 7. The CDR3 covers 15 residues. The CDR3 bases are TGTGCCAGCAGCGGGACGGGACAGGGGGGAGAAAAACTGTTTTTT. This translates into CASSGTGQGGEKLFF.

The gene calls are TRBV14 and TRBJ1-4; no clear D gene. The germline CDR1 and CDR2 sequences are SGHDN and FVKESK. CDR3 size: 12 residues. V dropped 4 bases and J dropped 7 bases, with 7 bases sitting between them. The CDR3 spells CASSRGGEKLFF. CDR3 bases: TGTGCCAGCAGCCGGGGAGGTGAAAAACTGTTTTTT.

This sequence joins TRBV27 and TRBJ1-2, with D maybe TRBD1 (5 bases). Trimming removed 6 bases at V and 0 bases at J, with 14 bases between. The CDR3 runs 15 residues. Germline CDR1 is MNHEY and CDR2 is SMNVEV (reference sequence). The CDR3 region has the DNA TGTGCCAGCAGCCCAAACCCCAGGGCTAACTATGGCTACACCTTC. As protein: CASSPNPRANYGYTF.

The genes are TRBV29-1 and TRBJ2-7; the D is unclear. Trimming cost V 7 bases and J 3 bases, with 13 bases left between them. The germline V gene has CDR1 SQVTM and CDR2 ANQGSEA. The CDR3 length is 12 residues. The CDR3 loop is CSGETDNYEQYF. CDR3 sequence (DNA): TGCAGCGGAGAGACTGATAACTACGAGCAGTACTTC.

In DNA form, the CDR3 reads TGTGCCAGCAGTGTATGGGTTGCGGATCAGCCCCAGCATTTT. Translating it yields CASSVWVADQPQHF. The chain is built from TRBV2 and TRBJ1-5; unclear D gene. CDR1 and CDR2 (germline): SNHLY, FYNNEI. CDR3 length: 14 residues. Trimming shortened V by 4 bases and J by 5 bases, and 12 bases separated the two germline ends.

V usage is TRBV5-1 and J usage is TRBJ2-7; D perhaps matches TRBD1 (7 bases). Trimming removed 0 bases from V and 5 bases from J, with 15 bases in between. Germline lookup yields CDR1 SGHRS and CDR2 YFSETQ. The CDR3 contains 15 residues. The CDR3 is CASSLAAGGGDEQYF. In DNA, the CDR3 is TGCGCCAGCAGCTTGGCCGCTGGAGGGGGCGACGAGCAGTACTTC.

This clone was seen only once. CDR3 amino acids: CASSFLAPSGETQYF. As DNA, the CDR3 is TGTGCCAGTAGTTTTCTAGCGCCTTCGGGGGAGACCCAGTACTTC. This chain connects TRBV19 to TRBJ2-5; possible D gene TRBD2, 6 bases. The V end was cut by 5 bases, the J end by 5 bases, with 18 bases between. This CDR3 has 15 residues. Germline loops: CDR1 LNHDA, CDR2 SQIVND (reference sequence).